The 30 T cell receptor beta chains listed next were all sequenced from one sample in a study of blood T cell repertoires in COVID-19. TCRdb keeps only in-frame clones here, not all; method: immunoSEQ multiplex PCR. Of roughly 52,000 clones in the sample, roughly 80% are singletons; the top ten hold about 6%. The sequencing input was peripheral blood. The receptors stem from a human donor in a cohort sampled during active or convalescent COVID-19.

This clone was picked up one time. The chain uses TRBV2 and TRBJ2-5; TRBD1 agrees at 9 bases. Looked up from germline, CDR1 is SNHLY and CDR2 is FYNNEI. This CDR3 is built from 14 residues. Losses at the gene ends were 4 bases for V and 5 bases for J; bases not matched to a gene: 5. The CDR3 nucleotides read TGTGCCAGCAGTGGGACAGGGGTCACGGAGACCCAGTACTTC. This codes for CASSGTGVTETQYF.

This sequence joins TRBV24-1 and TRBJ2-2, with D unresolved. Trimming removed 3 bases from V and 6 bases from J, with 10 bases in between. Germline loops: CDR1 KGHDR, CDR2 SFDVKD. The CDR3 extends over 14 amino acids. This CDR3 is CATSDATLPGELFF. Here the CDR3 DNA reads TGTGCCACCAGTGATGCGACATTGCCCGGGGAGCTGTTTTTT.

This clone was seen just once. The chain uses TRBV5-1 and TRBJ2-5; the D is unclear. V lost 0 bases, J lost 5 bases, and 5 bases lay in between. The germline CDR1 and CDR2 sequences are SGHRS and YFSETQ. CDR3 size: 12 residues. The CDR3 here is CASSLARETQYF. The CDR3 coding sequence is TGCGCCAGCAGCTTGGCCCGGGAGACCCAGTACTTC. The entire variable domain, with the rest obtained from reference TRBV5-1 and TRBJ2-5, is as follows: KAGVTQTPRYLIKTRGQQVTLSCSPISGHRSVSWYQQTPGQGLQFLFEYFSETQRNKGNFPGRFSGRQFSNSRSEMNVSTLELGDSALYLCASSLARETQYFGPGTRLLVL.

J is TRBJ2-6 and V is TRBV5-1; 10 nucleotides agree with TRBD1. With V trimmed by 2 bases and J by 2 bases, 7 bases remained unmatched. CDR1 is SGHRS, CDR2 YFSETQ, per germline. This CDR3 comprises 18 residues. This CDR3 reads CASSFLRDRGPGANVLTF. CDR3 sequence (DNA): TGCGCCAGCAGCTTCCTCCGGGACAGGGGCCCTGGGGCCAACGTCCTGACTTTC.

The chain recombines TRBV4-3 with TRBJ2-3; tentative D call: TRBD1 (7 bases). Per germline, CDR1 LGHNA and CDR2 YSLEER. This CDR3 contains 19 residues. Trimming removed 1 base from V and 4 bases from J, with 24 bases in between. The DNA for the CDR3 is TGCGCCAGCAGCCAAGTGGGAAGACTAGAAGGGGGCTTCCCAGATACGCAGTATTTT. Translated: CASSQVGRLEGGFPDTQYF.

The table lists this clone with a few counts. At one boundary the junction diverges from the germline segment, which might be a read error. The chain links TRBV5-6 to TRBJ1-6; D is unresolved. The CDR3 contains 12 residues. The germline CDR1 and CDR2 sequences are SGHDT and YYEEEE. The CDR3 DNA reads TGTGCCAGCAGCTTGGGCAGTTCACGCCTCCACTTT. This sequence encodes CASSLGSSRLHF.

V and J are TRBV10-2 and TRBJ1-2; D is unclear. Trimming cost V 10 bases and J 0 bases, with 15 bases left between them. The CDR3 contains 14 residues. Germline loops: CDR1 WSHSY, CDR2 SAAADI. CDR3 coding DNA: TGCGCCATCCGGGAGGCGCGGACTAACTATGGCTACACCTTC. Translating gives CAIREARTNYGYTF.

V usage is TRBV6-2 or TRBV6-3 and J usage is TRBJ2-1, with D possibly TRBD1 on 5 matching bases. V was shortened by 5 bases and J by 8 bases, with 19 bases between the two germline ends. The length of the CDR3 is 15 residues. CDR1 is MNHEY, CDR2 SVGEGT, per germline. The CDR3 DNA is TGTGCCAGCAGTACCTCAGGGCGTAGAGCCGATGAGCAGTTCTTC. It codes for CASSTSGRRADEQFF.

The chain is built from TRBV7-6 and TRBJ1-6, with 9 nucleotides matching TRBD1. The CDR3 consists of 16 residues. V shed 5 bases and J 8 bases; nucleotides not matched to a gene: 10. Germline loops: CDR1 SGHVS, CDR2 FNYEAQ. This chain's CDR3 is CASSGRQGGIDSPLHF. CDR3 nucleotide sequence: TGTGCCAGCAGCGGGAGACAGGGGGGGATTGATTCACCCCTCCACTTT.

This clone was counted once. CDR3 DNA: TGTGCCAGCAGTGGTTCCTACTACGAGCAGTACTTC. Translated, it gives CASSGSYYEQYF. This chain connects TRBV25-1 to TRBJ2-7, with D uncertain. The CDR3 is made up of 12 amino acids. The V gene lost 4 bases and the J gene lost 3 bases, with 7 bases spanning the gap. Germline loops: CDR1 MGHDK, CDR2 SYGVNS.

This sequence joins TRBV3-1 (or the pseudogene TRBV3-2) and TRBJ1-4; 8 bases fit TRBD1. The CDR3 extends over 16 amino acids. Per the germline V gene, CDR1 is LGHDT and CDR2 is YNNKEL (reference sequence). The V segment lost 5 bases and the J segment 0 bases; nucleotides outside the gene matches: 5. The CDR3 region is CASSITGGTTNEKLFF. As DNA, the CDR3 is TGTGCCAGCAGCATCACAGGGGGGACAACTAATGAAAAACTGTTTTTT.

This clone has ten or more counts. V is TRBV6-2 or TRBV6-3 and J is TRBJ1-2, with TRBD1 matching 9 bases. Germline V gene lookup returns CDR1 MNHEY and CDR2 SVGEGT. V gave up 5 bases and J gave up 7 bases; unmatched junction bases: 8. This CDR3 has 14 residues. The CDR3 loop is CASSDTGGAAGYTF. CDR3 bases: TGTGCCAGCAGTGATACAGGGGGCGCCGCTGGCTACACCTTC.

The rearrangement uses TRBV3-1 (or the pseudogene TRBV3-2) and TRBJ2-3; 9 bases fit TRBD2. Germline V gene lookup returns CDR1 LGHDT and CDR2 YNNKEL (reference sequence). The CDR3 loop spans 18 amino acids. Trimming took 0 bases from V and 2 from J; bases not matched to a gene: 9. The CDR3 here is CASSQDNAGGRTTDTQYF. DNA of the CDR3: TGTGCCAGCAGCCAAGATAATGCGGGGGGGAGAACCACAGATACGCAGTATTTT.

The V call is TRBV10-3, the J call TRBJ1-1; perhaps TRBD1 as D (6 bases). V shed 5 bases and J shed 6 bases, with 22 bases lying between them. Germline loops: CDR1 ENHRY, CDR2 SYGVKD. The CDR3 is made up of 16 amino acids. The DNA of the CDR3 is TGTGCCATCAGTCCTGCTGGGAGCAGGGGTAATCCTGAAGCTTTCTTT. It specifies CAISPAGSRGNPEAFF.

The chain employs TRBV7-8 and TRBJ2-1; D may be TRBD2 (5 bases). The CDR3 loop spans 13 amino acids. Germline CDR1 SGHVS, CDR2 FQNEAQ. V lost 7 bases and J lost 3, with 10 bases in between. Written as DNA, the CDR3 is TGTGCCAGCAAGCCGAGGGTCTACAATGAGCAGTTCTTC. Translated, it gives CASKPRVYNEQFF.

This clone appeared a few times. The chain links TRBV5-1 to TRBJ2-2; 7 nucleotides align to TRBD1. The CDR3 runs to 13 residues. J gave up 4 bases and V 5 bases, and 2 bases lay outside the gene matches. The germline V gene encodes CDR1 SGHRS and CDR2 YFSETQ. CDR3 DNA: TGCGCCAGCAGAAACAGGGGCACCGGGGAGCTGTTTTTT. Its protein is CASRNRGTGELFF.

The V gene is TRBV29-1, the J gene TRBJ1-1; maybe TRBD1 (5 bases). The CDR3 is made up of 13 amino acids. Germline V CDR1 and CDR2: SQVTM, ANQGSEA. Trimming took off 3 bases at V and 2 bases at J, with 10 bases between the two ends. CDR3 amino acids: CSVDAGLNTEAFF. The CDR3 nucleotides read TGCAGCGTTGACGCAGGGCTAAACACTGAAGCTTTCTTT.

V gene TRBV6-5 combines with J gene TRBJ2-1; 9 bases map to TRBD1. The ends lost 2 bases at V and 2 bases at J; junction bases unmatched: 1. The CDR3 totals 15 residues. Germline V CDR1 and CDR2: MNHEY, SVGAGI. In DNA form, the CDR3 reads TGTGCCAGCAGTTACACAGGGGGCGCCTACAATGAGCAGTTCTTC. Translation: CASSYTGGAYNEQFF.

This chain joins TRBV11-2 and TRBJ2-2, with D perhaps TRBD1 (5 bases). Between the trimmed V and J ends, which lost 0 bases and 15 bases, there was a span of 11 bases. The CDR3 has 12 amino acids. Germline values: CDR1 SGHAT, CDR2 FQNNGV. CDR3 sequence reads: CASSLEIGAVFF. CDR3 DNA sequence: TGTGCCAGCAGCTTAGAAATAGGGGCGGTGTTTTTT.

The chain combines TRBV7-6 with TRBJ2-3; D possibly corresponds to TRBD2 (5 bases). The CDR3 runs 13 residues. V was cut by 1 base and J by 10 bases, with 12 bases left in between. CDR1 and CDR2 from the germline V gene are SGHVS and FNYEAQ. The CDR3 loop is CASSLVRAAPQYF. DNA of the CDR3: TGTGCCAGCAGCTTAGTGCGGGCAGCCCCGCAGTATTTT.

This clone was detected once. The CDR3: CASSPEGRGRYNEQFF. Written as DNA, the CDR3 is TGTGCCAGCTCACCAGAGGGGCGGGGCCGTTACAATGAGCAGTTCTTC. J is TRBJ2-1 and V is TRBV18; perhaps TRBD2 as D (6 bases). The CDR3 has 16 amino acids. V shed 2 bases and J shed 4 bases, with 15 bases lying between them. In germline, CDR1 is KGHSH, CDR2 LQKENI.

The rearrangement uses TRBV27 and TRBJ2-1, with D unresolved. Between the trimmed V and J ends, which lost 6 bases and 2 bases, there was a span of 5 bases. This CDR3 is built from 12 residues. In germline, CDR1 is MNHEY, CDR2 SMNVEV (reference sequence). The CDR3 coding sequence is TGTGCCAGCAGCCCTACCTACAATGAGCAGTTCTTC. It is translated as CASSPTYNEQFF.

This chain links TRBV14 with TRBJ1-5; no firm D call. Looked up from germline, CDR1 is SGHDN and CDR2 is FVKESK. The CDR3 extends over 14 amino acids. Between the trimmed V and J ends, which lost 4 bases and 6 bases, there was a span of 13 bases. CDR3: CASSRGGLGQPQHF. Here the CDR3 DNA reads TGTGCCAGCAGCCGGGGAGGCTTAGGTCAGCCCCAGCATTTT.

This chain links TRBV18 with TRBJ1-5; D possibly corresponds to TRBD1 (5 bases). This CDR3 has 13 residues. Between the trimmed V and J ends, which lost 4 bases and 1 base, there was a span of 5 bases. Germline CDR1 KGHSH, CDR2 LQKENI. DNA of the CDR3: TGTGCCAGCTCACAGGGGAGCAATCAGCCCCAGCATTTT. It encodes CASSQGSNQPQHF. Variable domain in full (rest from reference TRBV18 and TRBJ1-5): NAGVMQNPRHLVRRRGQEARLRCSPMKGHSHVYWYRQLPEEGLKFMVYLQKENIIDESGMPKERFSAEFPKEGPSILRIQQVVRGDSAAYFCASSQGSNQPQHFGDGTRLSIL.

The chain uses TRBV4-3 and TRBJ1-2; 7 bases fit TRBD1. CDR1 and CDR2 (germline): LGHNA, YSLEER. The V gene end was trimmed by 4 bases and the J gene end by 4 bases; junction bases not matched to a gene: 6. This CDR3 region has 14 residues. DNA of the CDR3: TGCGCCAGCAGCCCCGCAGGGGGGCCCTATGGCTACACCTTC. Its translation is CASSPAGGPYGYTF.

This clone was recorded once. V is TRBV9 and J is TRBJ1-2; 7 bases match TRBD1. This CDR3 is 13 amino acids long. Germline lookup yields CDR1 SGDLS and CDR2 YYNGEE. V was clipped by 4 bases and J by 3 bases; unmatched bases: 3. The CDR3 coding sequence is TGTGCCAGCAGCACCGGGACAGACTATGGCTACACCTTC. Protein product: CASSTGTDYGYTF.

The chain has TRBV6-1 and TRBJ1-6, with D possibly TRBD1 on 5 matching bases. Germline V gene lookup returns CDR1 MNHNS and CDR2 SASEGT. The CDR3 length is 15 residues. Trimming took off 2 bases at V and 6 bases at J, with 11 bases between the two ends. The DNA for the CDR3 is TGTGCCAGCAGTGAACCAGGGCCGCGTAATTCACCCCTCCACTTT. Its translation is CASSEPGPRNSPLHF.

CDR3 residues: CASSRGDMYEKLFF. DNA for the CDR3: TGTGCCAGCAGCCGCGGGGATATGTATGAAAAACTGTTTTTT. This chain connects TRBV7-2 to TRBJ1-4; no definite D call. The V gene lost 5 bases and the J gene lost 6 bases, with 13 bases spanning the gap. This CDR3 has 14 residues. The V gene's germline CDR1 is SGHTA and CDR2 FQGNSA.

V gene TRBV7-2 combines with J gene TRBJ1-6; D unresolved. The germline gives CDR1 SGHTA, CDR2 FQGNSA. This CDR3 has 16 amino acids. The germline V and J ends were trimmed by 2 bases and 2 bases, with 10 bases remaining between them. CDR3 coding DNA: TGTGCCAGCAGCTTATCGGGGAGGACCTATAATTCACCCCTCCACTTT. It codes for CASSLSGRTYNSPLHF.

The chain uses TRBV9 and TRBJ2-7; D is unresolved. In germline, CDR1 is SGDLS, CDR2 YYNGEE. The CDR3 extends over 14 amino acids. Trimming took off 0 bases at V and 4 bases at J, with 11 bases between the two ends. As DNA, the CDR3 is TGTGCCAGCAGCGTAGATAGCAGAGGTTACGAGCAGTACTTC. It specifies CASSVDSRGYEQYF.